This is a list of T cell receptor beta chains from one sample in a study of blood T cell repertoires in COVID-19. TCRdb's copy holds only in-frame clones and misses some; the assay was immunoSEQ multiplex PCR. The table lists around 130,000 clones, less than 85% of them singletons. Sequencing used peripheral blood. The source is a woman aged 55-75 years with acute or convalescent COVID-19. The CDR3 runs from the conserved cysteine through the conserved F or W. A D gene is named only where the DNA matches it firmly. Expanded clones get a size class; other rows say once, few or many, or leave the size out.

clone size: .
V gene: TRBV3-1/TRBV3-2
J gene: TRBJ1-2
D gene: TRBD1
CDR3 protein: CASSLTGQGTIGYTF
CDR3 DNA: TGTGCCAGCAGCTTGACGGGACAGGGGACCATAGGATACACCTTC

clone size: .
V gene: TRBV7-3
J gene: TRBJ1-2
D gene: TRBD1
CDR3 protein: CASSSGQDGYTF
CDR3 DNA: TGTGCCAGCAGTTCTGGACAGGATGGCTACACCTTC

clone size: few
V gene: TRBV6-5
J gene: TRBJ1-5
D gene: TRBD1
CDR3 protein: CASSYSTGQGQPQHF
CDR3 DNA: TGTGCCAGCAGTTACTCGACAGGGCAGGGGCAGCCCCAGCATTTT

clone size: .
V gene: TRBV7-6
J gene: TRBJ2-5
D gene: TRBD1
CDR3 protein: CASSLLTGVYQETQYF
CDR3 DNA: TGTGCCAGCAGCTTACTGACAGGGGTGTACCAAGAGACCCAGTACTTC

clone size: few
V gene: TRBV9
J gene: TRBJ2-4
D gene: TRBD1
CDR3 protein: CASSVGGQGVKNIQYF
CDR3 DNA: TGTGCCAGCAGCGTAGGGGGACAGGGAGTCAAAAACATTCAGTACTTC

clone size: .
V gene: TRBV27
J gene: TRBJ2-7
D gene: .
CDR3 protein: CASSILGLGSYEQYF
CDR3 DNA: TGTGCCAGCTCCATACTAGGTTTGGGTTCCTACGAGCAGTACTTC

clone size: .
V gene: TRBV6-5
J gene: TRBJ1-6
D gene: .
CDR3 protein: CASSYGRDSPLHF
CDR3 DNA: TGTGCCAGCAGTTACGGCAGGGATTCACCCCTCCACTTT

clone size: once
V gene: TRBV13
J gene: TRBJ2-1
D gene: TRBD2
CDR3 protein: CASSLSGGGTYNEQFF
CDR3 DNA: TGTGCCAGCAGCTTAAGCGGGGGTGGCACCTACAATGAGCAGTTCTTC

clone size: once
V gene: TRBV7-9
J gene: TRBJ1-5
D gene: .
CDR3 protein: CASSPNGQPQHF
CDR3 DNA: TGTGCCAGCAGCCCCAACGGTCAGCCCCAGCATTTT

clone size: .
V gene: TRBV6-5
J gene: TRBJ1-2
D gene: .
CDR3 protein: CASSYFSGPTFGYTF
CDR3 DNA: TGTGCCAGCAGTTACTTTAGCGGGCCCACGTTCGGCTACACCTTC

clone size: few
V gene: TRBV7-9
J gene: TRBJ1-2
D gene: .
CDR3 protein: CASSLGREGSYGYTF
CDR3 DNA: TGTGCCAGCAGCTTAGGACGGGAGGGCAGCTATGGCTACACCTTC

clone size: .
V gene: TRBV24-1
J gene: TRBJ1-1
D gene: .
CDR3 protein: CATSDGQWGTEAFF
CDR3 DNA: TGTGCCACCAGTGACGGACAGTGGGGCACTGAAGCTTTCTTT